Detailed here is one T cell receptor beta chain. The data are from a study of blood T cell repertoires in COVID-19. On the study more broadly: Spain, Italy and the United States supplied samples that represented acute and convalescent COVID-19.

Seattle enrolled patients during active infection and tracked them longitudinally. Here immunoSEQ multiplex PCR was the method, and the copy in TCRdb shows in-frame clones only, minus some. The data contain about 56,000 clones, nearly 90% of them seen just once; the ten biggest clones take up 43%. The CDR3 is 15 amino acids. The germline gives CDR1 SGHDT, CDR2 YYEEEE. Trimming cost V 7 bases and J 0 bases; bases outside gene matches: 4. This clonotype was obtained from a woman in her sixties or seventies with COVID-19, enrolled during active disease. Specimen: peripheral blood. This rearrangement joins TRBV5-6 to TRBJ2-7; 13 bases are shared with TRBD2. The CDR3 sequence: CASRGTSGNSYEQYF. In DNA form, the CDR3 reads TGTGCCAGCCGAGGGACTAGCGGGAACTCCTACGAGCAGTACTTC.